This T cell receptor beta chain was sequenced for a study of blood T cell repertoires in COVID-19. Study-wide background: The cDNA or gDNA used as material had been derived from T cells, B-cell-depleted T cells, or PBMCs.

The CDR3 runs to 15 residues. Germline trimming cut 1 base from V and 0 bases from J; bases unmatched to any gene: 2. Germline values: CDR1 LNHDA, CDR2 SQIVND (reference sequence). In the authors' methods: Amplified reference gene primers provided the basis for estimating nucleated cell counts. Assay: immunoSEQ multiplex PCR; the TCRdb copy retains only in-frame clones and omits some. The DNA gave D and trimming, while V, J and clone size come from that table. The sample has around 310,000 clones, around nine tenths seen once. The clonotype comes from a woman aged 45 to 65 with active or convalescent COVID-19. The sample consisted of peripheral blood. The V gene is TRBV19, the J gene TRBJ1-1, with 7 bases lining up with TRBD1. The CDR3 nucleotides read TGTGCCAGTAGTATAGGACAGGGTATGAACACTGAAGCTTTCTTT. This codes for CASSIGQGMNTEAFF. The whole variable domain, remainder taken from reference TRBV19 and TRBJ1-1, is DGGITQSPKYLFRKEGQNVTLSCEQNLNHDAMYWYRQDPGQGLRLIYYSQIVNDFQKGDIAEGYSVSREKKESFPLTVTSAQKNPTAFYLCASSIGQGMNTEAFFGQGTRLTVV.